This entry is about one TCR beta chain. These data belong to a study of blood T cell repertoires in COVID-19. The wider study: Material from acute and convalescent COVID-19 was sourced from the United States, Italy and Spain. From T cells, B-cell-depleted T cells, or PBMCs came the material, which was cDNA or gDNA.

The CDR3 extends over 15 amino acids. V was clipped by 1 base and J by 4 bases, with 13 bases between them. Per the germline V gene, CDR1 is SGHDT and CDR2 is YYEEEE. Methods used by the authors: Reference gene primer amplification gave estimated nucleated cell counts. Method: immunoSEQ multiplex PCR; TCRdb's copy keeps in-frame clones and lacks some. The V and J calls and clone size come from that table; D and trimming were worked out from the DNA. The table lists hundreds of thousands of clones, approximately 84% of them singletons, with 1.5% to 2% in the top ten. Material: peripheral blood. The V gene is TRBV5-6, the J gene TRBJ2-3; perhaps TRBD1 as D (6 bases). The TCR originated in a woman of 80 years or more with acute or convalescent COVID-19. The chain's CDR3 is CASSLFSGAADTQYF. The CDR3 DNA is TGTGCCAGCAGCTTGTTTTCAGGGGCAGCAGATACGCAGTATTTT.